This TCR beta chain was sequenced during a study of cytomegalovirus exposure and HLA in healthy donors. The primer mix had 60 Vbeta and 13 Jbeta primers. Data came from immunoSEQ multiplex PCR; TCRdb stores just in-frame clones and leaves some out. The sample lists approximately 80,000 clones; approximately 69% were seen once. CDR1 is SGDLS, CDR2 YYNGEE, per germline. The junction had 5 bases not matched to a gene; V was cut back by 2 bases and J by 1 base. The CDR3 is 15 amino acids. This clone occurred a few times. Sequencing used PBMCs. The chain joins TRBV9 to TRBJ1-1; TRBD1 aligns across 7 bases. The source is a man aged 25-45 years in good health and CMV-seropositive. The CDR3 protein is CASSVEGQPNTEAFF. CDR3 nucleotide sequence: TGTGCCAGCAGCGTGGAGGGACAGCCGAACACTGAAGCTTTCTTT.